Presented here are 2 T cell receptor beta chains from one specimen sequenced in a study of T-cell reconstitution after alpha-beta-depleted transplantation in children. During its preparation, the TCRbeta library received unique molecular identifiers. MiXCR was run by TCRdb on the PCR reads, yielding one entry per CDR3 protein. This table holds a few hundred thousand distinct CDR3 sequences, about 9.4% found once. The source was PBMCs from the stem cell graft donor, collected from the stem cell graft. The receptors come from a human donor who donated a stem cell graft to a child with acute lymphoblastic leukemia.

The genes are TRBV5-5 and TRBJ2-1; 8 nucleotides line up with TRBD2. Germline values: CDR1 SGHKS, CDR2 YYEKEE (reference sequence). The CDR3 runs to 15 residues. Germline trimming cut 10 bases from V and 0 bases from J; bases unmatched to any gene: 9. The CDR3 is CAGSYSGNSYNEQFF. As DNA, the CDR3 is TGTGCCGGTTCTTATAGCGGGAACTCCTACAATGAGCAGTTCTTC.

This clonotype came up many times. The rearrangement links TRBV5-1 to TRBJ1-1; 8 nucleotides match TRBD1. With 4 bases clipped from V and 4 bases from J, the junction kept 6 bases outside the gene matches. The CDR3 covers 14 residues. Per the germline V gene, CDR1 is SGHRS and CDR2 is YFSETQ. CDR3 in DNA: TGCGCCAGCAGCACCGGACAGGGTAGCACTGAAGCTTTCTTT. It translates to CASSTGQGSTEAFF.